The T cell receptor (beta chain) described here comes from a study of shared clonotypes between healthy human individuals. Overall study context: Three plates each covered CD4 naive and memory; CD8 naive two, CD8 memory one. Broader study findings: In a few donors, around 5.5% of naive CD4 clonotypes appeared in common.

Germline V gene lookup returns CDR1 WNHNN and CDR2 SYGVQD (reference sequence). V lost 4 bases to trimming and J lost 1 base; unmatched junction nucleotides: 6. The CDR3 is 16 residues long. Method: immunoSEQ multiplex PCR; TCRdb's copy keeps in-frame clones and lacks some. Of some 2.4 million clones listed, approximately 93% are singletons. In regard to this clone: The target antigen is unknown.

The TCR comes from a man aged 18 to 30 in good health. Some clones in this sample may be carry-over from other donors' samples. The sequencing sample was made of naive CD4+ T cells from PBMCs. The sample's subset: CD45RA+ positively selected. The chain joins TRBV10-1 to TRBJ1-3, with 8 bases lining up with TRBD1. CDR3 DNA sequence: TGCGCCAGCAGTGTGGACAGGGCGGGATCTGGAAACACCATATATTTT. It is translated as CASSVDRAGSGNTIYF.